Listed here are 27 T cell receptor beta chains from one sample, sequenced in a study of T cell responses to AZD1222 COVID-19 vaccine (TCRdb year 2021). What this sample's time point label stands for: about 28 days (+/-7) after the second vaccine dose. Library method: the immunoSEQ multiplex PCR assay. What TCRdb holds here is the immuneACCESS table cut down to in-frame rearrangements. Part of the clones is not present; checked against another copy, under half of the missing clones reflect an unresolved V gene, and the others are unexplained. The sample table records approximately 150,000 clones; around 84% of these occur just once. Clones ranked in the top ten supply around 5% of the sample. The input for sequencing was peripheral blood, taken 28 days after the second AZD1222 dose. Receptors originate from an adult who received the AZD1222 COVID-19 vaccine.

The chain couples TRBV5-1 to TRBJ2-2, with 10 bases identical to TRBD1. The CDR3 loop spans 16 amino acids. CDR1 SGHRS and CDR2 YFSETQ come from the germline V gene. The junction had 4 bases not matched to a gene; V was cut back by 4 bases and J by 1 base. CDR3 sequence reads: CASSLGTGVNTGELFF. The CDR3 region has the DNA TGCGCCAGCAGCCTGGGGACAGGGGTGAACACCGGGGAGCTGTTTTTT.

The V call is TRBV7-2, the J call TRBJ1-5; 8 bases agree with TRBD1. V dropped 3 bases and J dropped 2; count of bases not matched to a gene: 6. CDR3 length: 16 residues. Germline assignment: CDR1 SGHTA and CDR2 FQGNSA. In DNA form, the CDR3 reads TGTGCCAGCAGCTTGCGAGGACAGGGAGGCAATCAGCCCCAGCATTTT. It codes for CASSLRGQGGNQPQHF.

The chain combines TRBV15 with TRBJ1-2, with D possibly being TRBD1 (5 bases). V lost 1 base and J lost 3, with 6 bases in between. CDR3 length: 13 residues. Germline values: CDR1 LNHNV, CDR2 YYDKDF (reference sequence). CDR3 amino acids: CATSRGGHYGYTF. DNA for the CDR3: TGTGCCACCAGCAGAGGGGGACACTATGGCTACACCTTC.

CDR3 region: CASSIMRSSGSYEQYF. The CDR3 nucleotides are TGTGCCAGTAGTATTATGCGGTCTAGCGGATCCTACGAGCAGTACTTC. The V call is TRBV19, the J call TRBJ2-7; TRBD2 matches at 7 bases. The CDR3 has 16 amino acids. Per germline, CDR1 LNHDA and CDR2 SQIVND (reference sequence). V trimming: 3 bases; J trimming: 1 base; junction bases outside the gene matches: 9.

The J gene is TRBJ1-5, the V gene TRBV27; tentative D call: TRBD1 (6 bases). Germline loops: CDR1 MNHEY, CDR2 SMNVEV (reference sequence). The length of the CDR3 is 14 residues. Trimming took 2 bases from V and 4 from J, leaving 9 bases between them. DNA for the CDR3: TGTGCCAGCAGTTTAGGACAGACTAATCAGCCCCAGCATTTT. Protein sequence: CASSLGQTNQPQHF.

J is TRBJ2-5 and V is TRBV4-1, with D perhaps being TRBD1 or TRBD2 (5 bases each). Germline CDR1 reads MGHRA; CDR2 reads YSYEKL. The CDR3 length is 13 residues. Trimming stripped 1 base from V and 5 bases from J, with 8 bases between. CDR3 region: CASSQAGPETQYF. Here the CDR3 DNA reads TGCGCCAGCAGCCAAGCGGGGCCGGAGACCCAGTACTTC.

The CDR3 bases are TGTGCCAGTAGTATCGGGGCGACTTCCACAGATACGCAGTATTTT. This codes for CASSIGATSTDTQYF. The chain combines TRBV19 with TRBJ2-3, with D perhaps matching TRBD1 or TRBD2 (5 bases each). The CDR3 spans 15 residues. V was clipped by 3 bases and J by 2 bases, with 12 bases between them. Germline CDR1 reads LNHDA; CDR2 reads SQIVND (reference sequence).

The chain joins TRBV4-1 to TRBJ2-3; D is ambiguous. Trimming removed 0 bases from V and 14 bases from J, with 15 bases in between. The CDR3 runs to 13 residues. Looked up from germline, CDR1 is MGHRA and CDR2 is YSYEKL. The CDR3 reads CASSQDTRQYWYF. The CDR3 region has the DNA TGCGCCAGCAGCCAAGATACCCGGCAGTATTGGTATTTT.

The chain couples TRBV9 to TRBJ1-4; the D is unclear. This CDR3 spans 15 amino acids. CDR1 is SGDLS and CDR2 is YYNGEE in the germline V gene. V was cut by 0 bases and J by 4 bases, with 10 bases left in between. CDR3 coding DNA: TGTGCCAGCAGCGTAGATGAGGGTATTAATGAAAAACTGTTTTTT. The encoded protein is CASSVDEGINEKLFF.

The chain employs TRBV6-5 and TRBJ1-1; D call uncertain. The CDR3 loop spans 13 amino acids. Trimming pared 7 bases from V and 5 bases from J, leaving 14 bases between. Germline CDR1 MNHEY, CDR2 SVGAGI. DNA for the CDR3: TGTGCCAGCACCGACGGACCGGGAACTGAAGCTTTCTTT. The encoded protein is CASTDGPGTEAFF.

This clone has only a few counts. This rearrangement joins TRBV5-4 to TRBJ1-1; 7 bases match TRBD1. The CDR3 extends over 16 amino acids. CDR1 is SGHNT, CDR2 YYREEE, per germline (reference sequence). The V gene end was trimmed by 2 bases and the J gene end by 6 bases; junction bases not matched to a gene: 13. Here the CDR3 reads CASSFSGSGTAPEAFF. CDR3 DNA: TGTGCCAGCAGCTTTAGCGGGAGCGGGACAGCTCCTGAAGCTTTCTTT.

This rearrangement joins TRBV2 to TRBJ1-1, with 7 bases matching TRBD1. CDR3 size: 14 residues. Trimming at V came to 6 bases and at J to 0 bases, leaving 4 bases not matched to a gene. The germline V gene has CDR1 SNHLY and CDR2 FYNNEI. The CDR3 nucleotides read TGTGCCAGCAGCCAACAGGGGATGAACACTGAAGCTTTCTTT. Its translation is CASSQQGMNTEAFF.

V gene TRBV7-9 combines with J gene TRBJ1-5, with D possibly TRBD1 on 5 matching bases. Trimming took off 3 bases at V and 3 bases at J, with 6 bases between the two ends. This CDR3 has 13 residues. The germline V gene encodes CDR1 SEHNR and CDR2 FQNEAQ (reference sequence). The DNA of the CDR3 is TGTGCCAGCAGCTTGGGGGACAATCAGCCCCAGCATTTT. Amino acids: CASSLGDNQPQHF.

J is TRBJ1-6 and V is TRBV6-4; no reliable D call. The CDR3 length is 15 residues. CDR1 is MRHNA and CDR2 is SNTAGT in the germline V gene. Trimming removed 6 bases at V and 0 bases at J, with 9 bases between. The CDR3 sequence is CASRDESSYNSPLHF. The CDR3, as DNA: TGTGCCAGCAGAGATGAGAGCTCCTATAATTCACCCCTCCACTTT.

This rearrangement joins TRBV4-2 to TRBJ2-1; 7 nucleotides match TRBD2. V lost 3 bases, J lost 5 bases, and 10 bases stayed unmatched. The germline CDR1 and CDR2 sequences are LGHNA and YNFKEQ. There are 16 residues in the CDR3. The CDR3: CASSHPWSGVNNEQFF. CDR3 coding DNA: TGTGCCAGCAGCCATCCTTGGAGCGGGGTAAACAATGAGCAGTTCTTC.

The chain employs TRBV18 and TRBJ1-4; a weak D match, TRBD1 (5 bases). Germline CDR1 is KGHSH and CDR2 is LQKENI. Trimming stripped 0 bases from V and 6 bases from J, with 5 bases between. CDR3 length equals 13 residues. CDR3 sequence: CASSPPGHEKLFF. The CDR3 DNA sequence: TGTGCCAGCTCACCACCGGGGCATGAAAAACTGTTTTTT.

The rearrangement uses TRBV6-5 and TRBJ2-1; D gene unclear. The CDR3 extends over 12 amino acids. Germline-derived CDR1 and CDR2 are MNHEY and SVGAGI. The V gene lost 8 bases and the J gene lost 3 bases, with 8 bases spanning the gap. CDR3 protein: CASWGNYNEQFF. Written as DNA, the CDR3 is TGTGCCAGCTGGGGTAACTACAATGAGCAGTTCTTC.

This clone appeared a single time. The genes are TRBV7-2 and TRBJ2-3; D tentatively reads TRBD1 or TRBD2 (5 bases each). In germline, CDR1 is SGHTA, CDR2 FQGNSA. Between the trimmed V and J ends, which lost 3 bases and 2 bases, there was a span of 15 bases. The CDR3 length is 16 residues. The CDR3 loop reads CASSFREGRVTDTQYF. The DNA of the CDR3 is TGTGCCAGCAGCTTTCGCGAGGGGCGGGTCACAGATACGCAGTATTTT.

Comments on this clone: Other nucleotide sequences in the sample specify the same CDR3. This sequence joins TRBV12-3 or TRBV12-4 and TRBJ2-3; D remains unclear. The V end was cut by 3 bases, the J end by 3 bases, with 1 base between. The length of the CDR3 is 11 residues. CDR3 nucleotides: TGTGCCAGCAGTTTTACAGATACGCAGTATTTT. Translation: CASSFTDTQYF.

The CDR3 coding sequence is TGTGCCAGCAGTGGGGGGTCCTCTAGGGGTAACACTGAAGCTTTCTTT. Translated, it gives CASSGGSSRGNTEAFF. The rearrangement uses TRBV2 and TRBJ1-1; D is perhaps TRBD1 (5 bases). Germline assignment: CDR1 SNHLY and CDR2 FYNNEI. Trimming took off 4 bases at V and 2 bases at J, with 17 bases between the two ends. The CDR3 extends over 16 amino acids. Full variable domain (outside the CDR3, taken from reference TRBV2 and TRBJ1-1): EPEVTQTPSHQVTQMGQEVILRCVPISNHLYFYWYRQILGQKVEFLVSFYNNEISEKSEIFDDQFSVERPDGSNFTLKIRSTKLEDSAMYFCASSGGSSRGNTEAFFGQGTRLTVV.

This clone has more than one count but fewer than ten. The chain combines TRBV5-1 with TRBJ1-3; 8 bases match TRBD1. Germline trimming cut 4 bases from V and 9 bases from J; bases unmatched to any gene: 12. Germline lookup yields CDR1 SGHRS and CDR2 YFSETQ. This CDR3 is built from 15 residues. The CDR3 bases are TGCGCCAGCAGCCCCGACAGGGGACAACGCGCCACCATATATTTT. This sequence encodes CASSPDRGQRATIYF. The full variable domain, in which reference TRBV5-1 and TRBJ1-3 provide the parts outside the CDR3, is KAGVTQTPRYLIKTRGQQVTLSCSPISGHRSVSWYQQTPGQGLQFLFEYFSETQRNKGNFPGRFSGRQFSNSRSEMNVSTLELGDSALYLCASSPDRGQRATIYFGEGSWLTVV.

V gene TRBV5-1 combines with J gene TRBJ2-2, with D perhaps matching TRBD2 (5 bases). Germline V gives CDR1 SGHRS, CDR2 YFSETQ. CDR3 length: 15 residues. The V end was cut by 4 bases, the J end by 5 bases, with 15 bases between. This chain's CDR3 is CASSVGGWSTGELFF. The CDR3 DNA reads TGCGCCAGCAGCGTAGGAGGTTGGTCTACCGGGGAGCTGTTTTTT.

The gene calls are TRBV11-2 and TRBJ2-2; 8 positions match TRBD1. Germline trimming cut 5 bases from V and 8 bases from J; bases unmatched to any gene: 7. The CDR3 loop spans 14 amino acids. Per germline, CDR1 SGHAT and CDR2 FQNNGV. The CDR3 region has the DNA TGTGCCAGCAGCCCGACAGGGGTATGGGGGGAGCTGTTTTTT. Translation gives CASSPTGVWGELFF.

The V gene is TRBV2, the J gene TRBJ2-7, with D perhaps TRBD2 (5 bases). Germline V lookup: CDR1 SNHLY, CDR2 FYNNEI. There are 13 residues in the CDR3. V lost 2 bases and J lost 6, with 11 bases in between. This CDR3 reads CASSESRGLEQYF. DNA of the CDR3: TGTGCCAGCAGTGAAAGCAGAGGGCTCGAGCAGTACTTC.

This chain uses TRBV27 with TRBJ2-7, with 9 bases lining up with TRBD1. CDR1 is MNHEY, CDR2 SMNVEV, per germline (reference sequence). After removal of 4 bases from V and 3 bases from J, the junction contained 7 bases not matched to a gene. This CDR3 region has 15 residues. For the CDR3, the DNA is TGTGCCAGCAGTTCGCCCGGGACAGGGCTCTACGAGCAGTACTTC. Translation: CASSSPGTGLYEQYF.

The genes are TRBV6-5 and TRBJ2-1, with 8 bases matching TRBD2. Germline CDR1 and CDR2: MNHEY and SVGAGI. This CDR3 region has 14 residues. V dropped 6 bases and J dropped 5; count of bases not matched to a gene: 6. In DNA form, the CDR3 reads TGTGCCAGCAGAGAGCGGGGGATGAACAATGAGCAGTTCTTC. This translates into CASRERGMNNEQFF.

The chain joins TRBV5-1 to TRBJ2-1, with 8 bases matching TRBD2. V lost 4 bases to trimming and J lost 8 bases; unmatched junction nucleotides: 11. The CDR3 loop spans 15 amino acids. The germline gives CDR1 SGHRS, CDR2 YFSETQ. The CDR3 spells CASSHNSGAGDEQFF. CDR3 sequence (DNA): TGCGCCAGCAGCCACAATAGCGGGGCGGGCGATGAGCAGTTCTTC. Combining the CDR3 with reference TRBV5-1 and TRBJ2-1 gives the whole variable domain KAGVTQTPRYLIKTRGQQVTLSCSPISGHRSVSWYQQTPGQGLQFLFEYFSETQRNKGNFPGRFSGRQFSNSRSEMNVSTLELGDSALYLCASSHNSGAGDEQFFGPGTRLTVL.